These 2 T cell receptor beta chains share one sample of origin, sequenced in a study of cytomegalovirus exposure and HLA in healthy donors. 13 Jbeta primers and 60 Vbeta primers were used for the PCR. The table came from immunoSEQ multiplex PCR; TCRdb's copy has only in-frame clones and leaves some out. The sample yields approximately 44,000 clones, about 80% seen once. The sample was PBMCs. Receptors originate from a man between 25 and 39 years old in good health and CMV-seronegative.

The J gene is TRBJ2-7, the V gene TRBV7-2; D remains unclear. This CDR3 has 18 amino acids. V lost 3 bases to trimming and J lost 3 bases, with 24 bases between them. From germline, CDR1 is SGHTA and CDR2 FQGNSA. CDR3 protein: CASSFPLMPDGENYEQYF. In DNA form, the CDR3 reads TGTGCCAGCAGCTTTCCTCTGATGCCCGACGGAGAGAACTACGAGCAGTACTTC. Looking up the rest from reference TRBV7-2 and TRBJ2-7 gives the full variable domain: GAGVSQSPSNKVTEKGKDVELRCDPISGHTALYWYRQSLGQGLEFLIYFQGNSAPDKSGLPSDRFSAERTGGSVSTLTIQRTQQEDSAVYLCASSFPLMPDGENYEQYFGPGTRLTVT.

The chain has TRBV30 and TRBJ1-1, with D perhaps TRBD1 (5 bases). The germline gives CDR1 GTSNPN, CDR2 SVGIG (reference sequence). The germline V and J ends were trimmed by 0 bases and 7 bases, with 9 bases remaining between them. The CDR3 is made up of 12 amino acids. The CDR3 DNA reads TGTGCCTGGAGTGTAAACAGGAATGAAGCTTTCTTT. It encodes CAWSVNRNEAFF. The full variable domain, completed using reference TRBV30 and TRBJ1-1, is SQTIHQWPATLVQPVGSPLSLECTVEGTSNPNLYWYRQAAGRGLQLLFYSVGIGQISSEVPQNLSASRPQDRQFILSSKKLLLSDSGFYLCAWSVNRNEAFFGQGTRLTVV.